Below, 29 T cell receptor beta chains from the same sample are listed, as sequenced in a study of T cell responses to AZD1222 COVID-19 vaccine. Using immunoSEQ multiplex PCR, the repertoire was profiled, and TCRdb retains in-frame clones only, with some absent. Here the sample spans around 100,000 clones, roughly 84% being singletons. Sequencing used peripheral blood, obtained on day 0 of AZD1222 vaccination. Receptors were obtained from an adult in good health.

The chain uses TRBV10-3 and TRBJ2-1; 10 nucleotides align to TRBD1. The trim removed 4 bases at V and 10 bases at J, leaving 7 bases unmatched. The CDR3 is 14 residues long. Germline CDR1 ENHRY, CDR2 SYGVKD. The CDR3 loop is CAISGRDRGGEQFF. The CDR3 bases are TGTGCCATCAGTGGCCGGGACAGGGGTGGGGAGCAGTTCTTC.

The chain links TRBV14 to TRBJ1-6; TRBD1 is a possible D gene (5 bases). CDR3 length equals 14 residues. With 3 bases removed from V and 6 bases from J, the gap between germline ends came to 9 bases. Germline V CDR1 and CDR2: SGHDN, FVKESK. CDR3 bases: TGTGCCAGCAGCCACAGGGAAAGTAATTCACCCCTCCACTTT. It is translated as CASSHRESNSPLHF.

The chain combines TRBV3-1 (or the pseudogene TRBV3-2) with TRBJ2-3, with a possible D match to TRBD2 (6 bases). Trimming pared 6 bases from V and 3 bases from J, leaving 19 bases between. This CDR3 contains 16 residues. The germline V gene encodes CDR1 LGHDT and CDR2 YNNKEL (reference sequence). CDR3 protein: CASSPTSNGATDTQYF. The CDR3 nucleotides are TGTGCCAGCAGTCCGACTAGTAATGGTGCAACAGATACGCAGTATTTT.

V usage is TRBV2 and J usage is TRBJ2-5, with no clear D. V lost 7 bases, J lost 4 bases, and 10 bases lay in between. Germline CDR1 is SNHLY and CDR2 is FYNNEI. The length of the CDR3 is 12 residues. The CDR3 DNA reads as TGTGCCAGCACCCCGGAGTTAGAGACCCAGTACTTC. It is translated as CASTPELETQYF.

V is TRBV7-2 and J is TRBJ1-2, with TRBD1 as a possible D gene (5 bases). From germline, CDR1 is SGHTA and CDR2 FQGNSA. The CDR3 covers 15 residues. V lost 4 bases and J 4 bases, leaving 16 bases between the germline ends. As DNA, the CDR3 is TGTGCCAGCAGCTCGACTGGGGGATCTCCCTATGGCTACACCTTC. Translating gives CASSSTGGSPYGYTF.

This chain joins TRBV3-1 (or the pseudogene TRBV3-2) and TRBJ1-1; D is undetermined. This CDR3 has 12 amino acids. V lost 2 bases, J lost 8 bases, and 9 bases lay in between. The germline V gene has CDR1 LGHDT and CDR2 YNNKEL (reference sequence). The CDR3 protein is CASSQYKEEAFF. CDR3 DNA sequence: TGTGCCAGCAGCCAATATAAGGAGGAAGCTTTCTTT.

This clone was counted only a few times. This chain connects TRBV7-8 to TRBJ2-7, with 8 nucleotides matching TRBD2. This CDR3 is 17 amino acids long. With V trimmed by 5 bases and J by 3 bases, 15 bases remained unmatched. The V gene's germline CDR1 is SGHVS and CDR2 FQNEAQ. The CDR3 DNA sequence: TGTGCCAGCAGCGGATCGCGCGGGGAGCGGGAGTTCTACGAGCAGTACTTC. Translation: CASSGSRGEREFYEQYF.

The rearrangement uses TRBV6-5 and TRBJ2-7, with 8 positions matching TRBD2. The CDR3 contains 14 residues. With 4 bases clipped from V and 3 bases from J, the junction kept 5 bases outside the gene matches. Germline CDR1 MNHEY, CDR2 SVGAGI. This chain's CDR3 is CASSLAGTVYEQYF. CDR3 bases: TGTGCCAGCAGTTTAGCGGGAACGGTCTACGAGCAGTACTTC.

J is TRBJ2-5 and V is TRBV5-1; TRBD2 matches at 9 bases. Trimming cost V 6 bases and J 4 bases; bases outside gene matches: 10. Germline V gene lookup returns CDR1 SGHRS and CDR2 YFSETQ. The CDR3 totals 15 residues. The chain's CDR3 is CASILGTSSGETQYF. Here the CDR3 DNA reads TGCGCCAGCATCCTCGGGACTAGCTCTGGAGAGACCCAGTACTTC. The full variable domain, its missing parts supplied by reference TRBV5-1 and TRBJ2-5, is KAGVTQTPRYLIKTRGQQVTLSCSPISGHRSVSWYQQTPGQGLQFLFEYFSETQRNKGNFPGRFSGRQFSNSRSEMNVSTLELGDSALYLCASILGTSSGETQYFGPGTRLLVL.

The rearrangement uses TRBV10-3 and TRBJ1-6; D ambiguous. The CDR3 contains 13 residues. Per germline, CDR1 ENHRY and CDR2 SYGVKD. Deletions cut 10 bases from V and 3 bases from J, with 10 bases between. The CDR3 DNA is TGTGCCACCGCGGACTACTATAATTCACCCCTCCACTTT. It translates to CATADYYNSPLHF.

This clone occurred once. The gene calls are TRBV28 and TRBJ2-7; 8 bases are a match to TRBD1. CDR3 length equals 13 residues. The ends lost 5 bases at V and 2 bases at J; junction bases unmatched: 2. Germline CDR1 reads MDHEN; CDR2 reads SYDVKM. CDR3 DNA: TGTGCCAGCAGTGACAGGGGTACCTACGAGCAGTACTTC. Its translation is CASSDRGTYEQYF.

The V call is TRBV5-4, the J call TRBJ2-1, with 15 bases that match TRBD2. V lost 0 bases and J lost 7; bases outside the gene matches: 2. The CDR3 is made up of 16 amino acids. Germline CDR1 SGHNT, CDR2 YYREEE (reference sequence). CDR3 nucleotide sequence: TGTGCCAGCAGCTTGGGGACTAGCGGGAGGGGAAATGAGCAGTTCTTC. It specifies CASSLGTSGRGNEQFF. Looking up the rest from reference TRBV5-4 and TRBJ2-1 gives the full variable domain: ETGVTQSPTHLIKTRGQQVTLRCSSQSGHNTVSWYQQALGQGPQFIFQYYREEENGRGNFPPRFSGLQFPNYSSELNVNALELDDSALYLCASSLGTSGRGNEQFFGPGTRLTVL.

This clone is a singleton in its sample. The gene calls are TRBV18 and TRBJ2-7, with no clear D. Trimming shortened V by 2 bases and J by 6 bases, and 11 bases separated the two germline ends. Germline loops: CDR1 KGHSH, CDR2 LQKENI. The CDR3 spans 13 residues. The CDR3 is CASSPLAESEQYF. The CDR3 DNA is TGTGCCAGCTCACCATTGGCGGAATCCGAGCAGTACTTC.

This clone was picked up one time. The rearrangement joins TRBV18 to TRBJ1-1; 7 bases agree with TRBD1. Germline-derived CDR1 and CDR2 are KGHSH and LQKENI. The junction had 9 bases not matched to a gene; V was cut back by 2 bases and J by 0 bases. This CDR3 contains 17 residues. Here the CDR3 DNA reads TGTGCCAGCTCACCAACAGTTTGGGACAGCTTGAACACTGAAGCTTTCTTT. Its translation: CASSPTVWDSLNTEAFF.

V gene TRBV12-3 or TRBV12-4 combines with J gene TRBJ2-7; unclear D gene. Trimming removed 6 bases at V and 7 bases at J, with 13 bases between. The CDR3 consists of 12 residues. The CDR3 nucleotides are TGTGCCAGCAGCATGTCCCGGTTAGAGCAGTACTTC. It codes for CASSMSRLEQYF.

V usage is TRBV4-3 and J usage is TRBJ1-3, with D hard to call. Trimming shortened V by 1 base and J by 2 bases, and 9 bases separated the two germline ends. This CDR3 is built from 15 residues. Per the germline V gene, CDR1 is LGHNA and CDR2 is YSLEER. As DNA, the CDR3 is TGCGCCAGCAGCCAAGCGGGAACGGCTGGAAACACCATATATTTT. Translated: CASSQAGTAGNTIYF.

The chain has TRBV12-3 or TRBV12-4 and TRBJ1-2; no clear D. The length of the CDR3 is 12 residues. Between the trimmed V and J ends, which lost 1 base and 8 bases, there was a span of 8 bases. The CDR3 loop is CASSLERRGYTF. CDR3 DNA: TGTGCCAGCAGTTTAGAGAGGAGAGGCTACACCTTC.

The rearrangement joins TRBV18 to TRBJ1-3, with a possible D match to TRBD1 (5 bases). CDR1 is KGHSH and CDR2 is LQKENI in the germline V gene. This CDR3 contains 16 residues. Trimming pared 3 bases from V and 2 bases from J, leaving 14 bases between. The CDR3 coding sequence is TGTGCCAGCTCACCGTACGACAGCGCTGCTGGAAACACCATATATTTT. Translated, it gives CASSPYDSAAGNTIYF.

The chain links TRBV6-2 or TRBV6-3 to TRBJ2-7; 9 bases line up with TRBD1. CDR1 is MNHEY and CDR2 is SVGEGT in the germline V gene. The CDR3 totals 14 residues. V was clipped by 4 bases and J by 3 bases; unmatched bases: 4. CDR3 nucleotide sequence: TGTGCCAGCAGTTCCGGGACAGGGCTCTACGAGCAGTACTTC. Translated: CASSSGTGLYEQYF.

This rearrangement joins TRBV28 to TRBJ1-6; 7 bases are shared with TRBD1. CDR1 is MDHEN and CDR2 is SYDVKM in the germline V gene. There are 14 residues in the CDR3. V trimming: 6 bases; J trimming: 7 bases; junction bases outside the gene matches: 6. CDR3 loop: CASRQGVRNSPLHF. CDR3 DNA sequence: TGTGCCAGCAGGCAGGGGGTCAGGAATTCACCCCTCCACTTT.

This clone has just one count. The V and J genes are TRBV4-1 and TRBJ2-5, with 7 bases lining up with TRBD1. Looked up from germline, CDR1 is MGHRA and CDR2 is YSYEKL. The CDR3 is made up of 18 amino acids. Losses at the gene ends were 1 base for V and 5 bases for J; bases not matched to a gene: 16. The CDR3 DNA reads TGCGCCAGCAGCCAAGGTACAGGGGTAACGATGAGTGGGGAGACCCAGTACTTC. Protein product: CASSQGTGVTMSGETQYF.

The chain has TRBV4-2 and TRBJ2-7; the match to TRBD1 covers 10 bases. Per the germline V gene, CDR1 is LGHNA and CDR2 is YNFKEQ. The CDR3 runs to 15 residues. V shed 8 bases and J 4 bases; nucleotides not matched to a gene: 11. In DNA form, the CDR3 reads TGTGCCAGCTCCTCACCGGGACAGGGGATTTACGAGCAGTACTTC. Translation: CASSSPGQGIYEQYF.

V is TRBV7-9 and J is TRBJ1-3; D remains ambiguous. Germline V gene data show CDR1 as SEHNR and CDR2 as FQNEAQ (reference sequence). CDR3 length equals 15 residues. With 4 bases removed from V and 4 bases from J, the gap between germline ends came to 14 bases. CDR3 in amino acids: CASSYNFAAGNTIYF. CDR3 nucleotide sequence: TGTGCCAGCAGCTATAATTTCGCCGCCGGAAACACCATATATTTT. Together with reference TRBV7-9 and TRBJ1-3, the CDR3 gives the full variable domain: DTGVSQNPRHKITKRGQNVTFRCDPISEHNRLYWYRQTLGQGPEFLTYFQNEAQLEKSRLLSDRFSAERPKGSFSTLEIQRTEQGDSAMYLCASSYNFAAGNTIYFGEGSWLTVV.

This clone appeared a single time. This chain joins TRBV28 and TRBJ1-5, with 7 positions matching TRBD1. CDR3 size: 13 residues. After removal of 6 bases from V and 6 bases from J, the junction contained 5 bases not matched to a gene. Germline assignment: CDR1 MDHEN and CDR2 SYDVKM. DNA of the CDR3: TGTGCCAGCAGGAGCACAGGGGTTCAGCCCCAGCATTTT. Protein: CASRSTGVQPQHF.

This clone has a single count. The CDR3 DNA follows: TGTGCCAGTAGTATAGAACTGGCCAGGAAGAACACTGAAGCTTTCTTT. Translated: CASSIELARKNTEAFF. The chain recombines TRBV19 with TRBJ1-1; unclear D gene. The CDR3 is made up of 16 amino acids. The V gene lost 0 bases and the J gene lost 1 base, with 12 bases spanning the gap. The V gene's germline CDR1 is LNHDA and CDR2 SQIVND (reference sequence).

CDR3 nucleotide sequence: TGTGCCACCAGCAGAGATCACTTCACTGGAACCTACGAGCAGTACTTC. It translates to CATSRDHFTGTYEQYF. The genes are TRBV15 and TRBJ2-7; D is unclear. CDR3 length equals 16 residues. Germline values: CDR1 LNHNV, CDR2 YYDKDF (reference sequence). Trimming took off 0 bases at V and 2 bases at J, with 14 bases between the two ends.

V and J are TRBV10-3 and TRBJ1-5, with TRBD1 as a possible D gene (5 bases). Between the trimmed V and J ends, which lost 10 bases and 8 bases, there was a span of 18 bases. This CDR3 is built from 13 residues. From germline, CDR1 is ENHRY and CDR2 SYGVKD. The CDR3 DNA reads TGTGCCACCACGGACGGGACGGGCGAGCCCCAGCATTTT. Translation: CATTDGTGEPQHF.

The chain links TRBV6-5 to TRBJ1-5; D remains ambiguous. The germline V gene has CDR1 MNHEY and CDR2 SVGAGI. The CDR3 spans 14 residues. V lost 4 bases, J lost 3 bases, and 10 bases lay in between. The CDR3 DNA is TGTGCCAGCAGTTCTGGGTTGAACAATCAGCCCCAGCATTTT. Its translation: CASSSGLNNQPQHF.

The rearrangement joins TRBV5-1 to TRBJ2-3; D is perhaps TRBD1 or TRBD2 (5 bases each). Per the germline V gene, CDR1 is SGHRS and CDR2 is YFSETQ. V was shortened by 5 bases and J by 2 bases, with 12 bases between the two germline ends. The CDR3 has 14 residues. The CDR3 DNA reads TGCGCCAGCAGGGGGGTCTCCCACACAGATACGCAGTATTTT. Protein product: CASRGVSHTDTQYF.